These 10 T cell receptor beta chains were all obtained from the same sample, sequenced in a study of T-cell memory formation after mild COVID-19. MiXCR, run by TCRdb on the 5' RACE reads, gives a single entry per CDR3 protein. The table shows roughly 180,000 distinct CDR3 sequences, with roughly 20% occurring only once. Material: PBMCs or a T cell subset sorted from them (not recorded which). The receptors come from a man younger than 35 who had mild COVID-19 (a few samples of this study predate the infection). Cell type and time point are not known.

This sequence joins TRBV19 and TRBJ1-1; D gene unclear. The V gene lost 7 bases and the J gene lost 6 bases, with 15 bases spanning the gap. CDR3 size: 13 residues. The germline CDR1 and CDR2 sequences are LNHDA and SQIVND (reference sequence). CDR3 DNA: TGTGCCAGTAATGAGGCCCCGGGCGCTGAAGCTTTCTTT. Amino acids: CASNEAPGAEAFF.

V and J are TRBV6-2 or TRBV6-3 and TRBJ2-3; TRBD2 might be the D (5 bases). This CDR3 is 13 amino acids long. Trimming left V 4 bases short and J 4 bases short, with 9 bases between. Germline lookup yields CDR1 MNHEY and CDR2 SVGEGT. Here the CDR3 reads CASSFVLADTQYF. In DNA, the CDR3 is TGTGCCAGCAGTTTCGTACTAGCAGATACGCAGTATTTT.

Only a few counts were recorded for this clonotype. The gene calls are TRBV6-4 and TRBJ1-1; no clear D gene. The germline gives CDR1 MRHNA, CDR2 SNTAGT. V lost 3 bases and J lost 3, with 8 bases in between. This CDR3 contains 13 residues. CDR3 sequence: CASSEKEYTEAFF. The CDR3 nucleotides are TGTGCCAGCAGTGAAAAGGAGTACACTGAAGCTTTCTTT.

The J gene is TRBJ2-3, the V gene TRBV5-1; D gene ambiguous. V was pared by 2 bases and J by 6 bases, with 16 bases between. CDR3 length: 15 residues. In germline, CDR1 is SGHRS, CDR2 YFSETQ. This chain's CDR3 is CASSLGNSAWDTQYF. CDR3 sequence (DNA): TGCGCCAGCAGCTTAGGAAACTCGGCTTGGGATACGCAGTATTTT.

This clonotype was picked up a small number of times. This chain uses TRBV20-1 with TRBJ2-5; D gene ambiguous. V dropped 1 base and J dropped 4 bases, with 10 bases sitting between them. Per the germline V gene, CDR1 is DFQATT and CDR2 is SNEGSKA (reference sequence). The CDR3 is made up of 13 amino acids. CDR3 coding DNA: TGCAGTGCTAGAGCCCCACCCTCAGAGACCCAGTACTTC. This sequence encodes CSARAPPSETQYF.

The V call is TRBV6-2 or TRBV6-3, the J call TRBJ2-7, with D uncertain. Germline CDR1 is MNHEY and CDR2 is SVGEGT. This CDR3 comprises 13 residues. Trimming left V 6 bases short and J 3 bases short, with 12 bases between. CDR3 sequence: CASRQVVGYEQYV. The CDR3 nucleotides are TGTGCCAGCAGGCAGGTTGTCGGCTACGAGCAGTACGTC.

In DNA form, the CDR3 reads TGCGCCAGCAGCCCGGACAGGGCCTATTATGGCTACACCTTC. This encodes CASSPDRAYYGYTF. The rearrangement joins TRBV5-1 to TRBJ1-2, with TRBD1 matching over 8 bases. This CDR3 region has 14 residues. V lost 4 bases and J lost 5; bases outside the gene matches: 7. Germline V gene lookup returns CDR1 SGHRS and CDR2 YFSETQ. The full variable domain, its missing parts supplied by reference TRBV5-1 and TRBJ1-2, is KAGVTQTPRYLIKTRGQQVTLSCSPISGHRSVSWYQQTPGQGLQFLFEYFSETQRNKGNFPGRFSGRQFSNSRSEMNVSTLELGDSALYLCASSPDRAYYGYTFGSGTRLTVV.

The CDR3 region has the DNA TGCAGTGCTGCTCCACTCCCTAGCGGGGGGCGCACAGATACGCAGTATTTT. It codes for CSAAPLPSGGRTDTQYF. The genes are TRBV20-1 and TRBJ2-3; TRBD2 agrees at 11 bases. This CDR3 is built from 17 residues. V lost 5 bases to trimming and J lost 1 base; unmatched junction nucleotides: 11. Germline V lookup: CDR1 DFQATT, CDR2 SNEGSKA (reference sequence).

This clonotype was counted once. V usage is TRBV20-1 and J usage is TRBJ2-1, with a possible D match to TRBD2 (6 bases). This CDR3 is built from 14 residues. The ends were cut back, 3 bases at V and 2 bases at J, with 11 bases in the middle. Germline V gene data show CDR1 as DFQATT and CDR2 as SNEGSKA (reference sequence). CDR3 region: CSARWEATYNEQFF. CDR3 DNA sequence: TGCAGTGCTAGGTGGGAGGCCACCTACAATGAGCAGTTCTTC.

This clonotype was detected only a few times. This chain uses TRBV6-1 with TRBJ1-4, with TRBD1 matching 9 bases. Germline V gene sequence: CDR1 MNHNS, CDR2 SASEGT. The CDR3 covers 14 residues. Unmatched junction bases numbered 8, after V lost 7 bases and J lost 8 bases. The CDR3 loop reads CASTNWDRDEKLFF. The DNA of the CDR3 is TGTGCCAGCACAAACTGGGACAGGGACGAAAAACTGTTTTTT.